The 3 T cell receptor beta chains given below trace back to one sample, sequenced in a study of OX40 agonist ivuxolimab in advanced cancers. Assay: immunoSEQ multiplex PCR; the TCRdb copy retains only in-frame clones and omits some. This sample yields approximately 64,000 clones, of which around 85% are seen a single time; roughly 3.5% belongs to the top ten. The specimen was CD4+ or CD8+ T cells sorted from blood, collected in a trial of the OX40 agonist ivuxolimab. The source of these receptors is an adult with an advanced solid tumor such as melanoma, head and neck, liver or kidney cancer.

The chain has TRBV30 and TRBJ2-7; D not certain. The V and J ends lost 5 bases and 0 bases respectively, with 8 bases between them. Germline lookup yields CDR1 GTSNPN and CDR2 SVGIG (reference sequence). There are 12 residues in the CDR3. The CDR3, as DNA: TGTGCCTGGGAGAGGAGCTCCTACGAGCAGTACTTC. Translating it yields CAWERSSYEQYF.

This chain connects TRBV4-3 to TRBJ2-1; 9 bases match TRBD2. V was clipped by 0 bases and J by 2 bases; unmatched bases: 11. CDR1 and CDR2 from the germline V gene are LGHNA and YSLEER. The CDR3 runs to 19 residues. CDR3 coding DNA: TGCGCCAGCAGCCAAGATTTGCGGGAGGGCGCCCGCCCCTACAATGAGCAGTTCTTC. Its protein is CASSQDLREGARPYNEQFF.

The genes are TRBV28 and TRBJ1-6, with TRBD1 identical over 9 bases. The V gene's germline CDR1 is MDHEN and CDR2 SYDVKM. The V segment lost 5 bases and the J segment 7 bases; nucleotides outside the gene matches: 6. This CDR3 is built from 15 residues. The CDR3 here is CASSPGQGMNSPLHF. CDR3 bases: TGTGCCAGCAGTCCCGGACAGGGGATGAATTCACCCCTCCACTTT.